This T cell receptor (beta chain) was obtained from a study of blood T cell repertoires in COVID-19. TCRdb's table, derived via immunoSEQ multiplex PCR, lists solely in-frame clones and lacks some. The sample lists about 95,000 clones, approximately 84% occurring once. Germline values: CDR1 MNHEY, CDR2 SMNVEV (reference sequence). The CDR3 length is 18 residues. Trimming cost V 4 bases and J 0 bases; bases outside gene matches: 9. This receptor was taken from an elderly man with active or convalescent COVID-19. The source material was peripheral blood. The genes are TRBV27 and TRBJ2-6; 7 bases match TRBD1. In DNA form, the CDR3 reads TGTGCCAGCAGTTCCCGACAGGGTGCATCCTCTGGGGCCAACGTCCTGACTTTC. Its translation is CASSSRQGASSGANVLTF.